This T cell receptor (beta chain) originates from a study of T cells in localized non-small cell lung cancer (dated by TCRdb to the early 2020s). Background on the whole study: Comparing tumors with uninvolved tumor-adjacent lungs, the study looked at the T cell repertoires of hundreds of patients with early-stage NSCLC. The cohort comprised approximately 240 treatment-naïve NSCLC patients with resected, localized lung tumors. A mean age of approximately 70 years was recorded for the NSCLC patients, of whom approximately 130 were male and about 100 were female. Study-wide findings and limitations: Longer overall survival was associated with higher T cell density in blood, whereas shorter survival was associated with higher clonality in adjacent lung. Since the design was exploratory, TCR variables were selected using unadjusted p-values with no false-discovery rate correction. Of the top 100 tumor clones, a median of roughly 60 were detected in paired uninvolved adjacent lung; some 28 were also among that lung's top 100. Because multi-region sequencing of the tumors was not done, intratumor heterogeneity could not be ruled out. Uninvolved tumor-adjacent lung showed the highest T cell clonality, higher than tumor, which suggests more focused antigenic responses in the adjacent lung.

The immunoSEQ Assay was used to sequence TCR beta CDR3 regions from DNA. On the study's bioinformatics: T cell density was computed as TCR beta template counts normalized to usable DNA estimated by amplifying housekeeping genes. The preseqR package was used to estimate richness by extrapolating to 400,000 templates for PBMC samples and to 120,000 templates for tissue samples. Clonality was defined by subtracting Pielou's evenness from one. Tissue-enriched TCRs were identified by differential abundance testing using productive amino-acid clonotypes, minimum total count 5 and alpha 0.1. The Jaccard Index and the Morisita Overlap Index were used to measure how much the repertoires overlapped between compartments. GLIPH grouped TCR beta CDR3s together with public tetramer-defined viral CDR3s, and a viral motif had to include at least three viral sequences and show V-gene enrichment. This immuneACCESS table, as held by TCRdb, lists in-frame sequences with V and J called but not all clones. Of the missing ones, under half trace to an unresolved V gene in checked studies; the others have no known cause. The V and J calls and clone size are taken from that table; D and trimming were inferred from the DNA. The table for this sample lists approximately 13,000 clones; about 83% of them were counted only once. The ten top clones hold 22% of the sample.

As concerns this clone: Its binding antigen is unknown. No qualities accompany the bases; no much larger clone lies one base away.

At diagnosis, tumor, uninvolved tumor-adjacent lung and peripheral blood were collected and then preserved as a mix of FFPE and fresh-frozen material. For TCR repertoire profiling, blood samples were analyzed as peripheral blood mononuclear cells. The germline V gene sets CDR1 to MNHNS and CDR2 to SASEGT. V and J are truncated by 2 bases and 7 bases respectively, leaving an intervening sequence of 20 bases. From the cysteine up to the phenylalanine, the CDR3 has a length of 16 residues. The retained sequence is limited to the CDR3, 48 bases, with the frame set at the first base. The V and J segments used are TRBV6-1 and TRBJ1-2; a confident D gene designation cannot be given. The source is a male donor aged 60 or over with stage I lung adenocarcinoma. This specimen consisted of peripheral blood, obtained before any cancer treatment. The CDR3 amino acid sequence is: CASSENYGVLLGGYTF. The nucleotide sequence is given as TGTGCCAGCAGTGAAAATTACGGGGTCCTCCTAGGTGGCTACACCTTC.